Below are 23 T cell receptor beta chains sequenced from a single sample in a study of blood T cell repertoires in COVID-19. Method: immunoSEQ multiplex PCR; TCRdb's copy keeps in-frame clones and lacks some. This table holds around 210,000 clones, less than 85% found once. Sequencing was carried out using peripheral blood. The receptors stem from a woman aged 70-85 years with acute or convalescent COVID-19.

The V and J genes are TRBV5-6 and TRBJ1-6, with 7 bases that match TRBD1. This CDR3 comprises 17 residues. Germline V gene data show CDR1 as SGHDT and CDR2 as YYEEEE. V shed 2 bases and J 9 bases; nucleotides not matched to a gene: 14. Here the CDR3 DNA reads TGTGCCAGCAGCTTTACAGGGGCGCCAGGTCTGGGTTCACCCCTCCACTTT. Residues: CASSFTGAPGLGSPLHF.

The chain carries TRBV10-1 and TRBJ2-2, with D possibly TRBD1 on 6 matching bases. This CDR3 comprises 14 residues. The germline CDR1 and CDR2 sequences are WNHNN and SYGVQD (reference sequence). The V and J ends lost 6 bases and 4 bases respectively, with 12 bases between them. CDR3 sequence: CASRAGVVTGELFF. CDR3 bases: TGCGCCAGCAGGGCAGGGGTGGTCACCGGGGAGCTGTTTTTT.

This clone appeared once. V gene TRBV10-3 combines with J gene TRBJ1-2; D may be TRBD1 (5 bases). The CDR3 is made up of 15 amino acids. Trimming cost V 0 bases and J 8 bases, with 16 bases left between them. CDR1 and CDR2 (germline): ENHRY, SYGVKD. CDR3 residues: CAISESTGGGGGYTF. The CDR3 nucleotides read TGTGCCATCAGTGAGTCGACCGGGGGAGGAGGAGGCTACACCTTC.

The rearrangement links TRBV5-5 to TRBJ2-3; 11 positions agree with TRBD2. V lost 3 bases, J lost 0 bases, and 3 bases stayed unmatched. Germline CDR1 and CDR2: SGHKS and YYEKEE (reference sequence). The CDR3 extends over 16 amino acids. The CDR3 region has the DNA TGTGCCAGCAGCTCGGGACTAGCGGCTAGCACAGATACGCAGTATTTT. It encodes CASSSGLAASTDTQYF.

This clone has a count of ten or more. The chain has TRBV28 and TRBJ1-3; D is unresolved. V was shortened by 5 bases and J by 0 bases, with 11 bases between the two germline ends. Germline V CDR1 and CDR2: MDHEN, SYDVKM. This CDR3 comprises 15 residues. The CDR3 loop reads CASSPDNLSGNTIYF. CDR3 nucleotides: TGTGCCAGCAGTCCCGACAACCTCTCTGGAAACACCATATATTTT.

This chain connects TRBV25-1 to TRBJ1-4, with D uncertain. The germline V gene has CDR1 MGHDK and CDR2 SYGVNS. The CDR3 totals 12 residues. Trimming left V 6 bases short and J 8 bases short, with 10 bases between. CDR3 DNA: TGTGCCAGCAGGGGAGGTGAGGAAAAACTGTTTTTT. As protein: CASRGGEEKLFF.

CDR3 residues: CASSLYLASEQYF. CDR3 bases: TGTGCCAGCAGCCTCTACTTAGCGAGCGAGCAGTACTTC. The chain combines TRBV3-1 (or the pseudogene TRBV3-2) with TRBJ2-7; possibly TRBD2 for D (5 bases). Germline V CDR1 and CDR2: LGHDT, YNNKEL (reference sequence). V shed 4 bases and J shed 6 bases, with 13 bases lying between them. The CDR3 has 13 amino acids.

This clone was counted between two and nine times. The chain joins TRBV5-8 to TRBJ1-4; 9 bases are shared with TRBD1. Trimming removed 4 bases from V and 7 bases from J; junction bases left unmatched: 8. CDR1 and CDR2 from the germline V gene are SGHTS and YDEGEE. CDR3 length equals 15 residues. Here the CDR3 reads CASSKGQGGGEKLFF. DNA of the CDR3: TGTGCCAGCAGCAAGGGACAGGGCGGCGGTGAAAAACTGTTTTTT.

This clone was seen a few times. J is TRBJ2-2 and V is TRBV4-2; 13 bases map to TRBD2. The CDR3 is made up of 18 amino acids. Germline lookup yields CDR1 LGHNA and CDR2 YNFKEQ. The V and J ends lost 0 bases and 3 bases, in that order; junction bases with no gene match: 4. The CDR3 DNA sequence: TGTGCCAGCAGCCAAGATCTACTAGCGGGAGGGGACACCGGGGAGCTGTTTTTT. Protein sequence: CASSQDLLAGGDTGELFF.

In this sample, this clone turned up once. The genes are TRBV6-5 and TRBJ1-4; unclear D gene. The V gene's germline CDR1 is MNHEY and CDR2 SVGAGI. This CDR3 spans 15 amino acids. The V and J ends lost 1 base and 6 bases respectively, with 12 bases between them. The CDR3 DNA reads TGTGCCAGCAGTTACTTGATGGGCGTCGATGAAAAACTGTTTTTT. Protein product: CASSYLMGVDEKLFF.

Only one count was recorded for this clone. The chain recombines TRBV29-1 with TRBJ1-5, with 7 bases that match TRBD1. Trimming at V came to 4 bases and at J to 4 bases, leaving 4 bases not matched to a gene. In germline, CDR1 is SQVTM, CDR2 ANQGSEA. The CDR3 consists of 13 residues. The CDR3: CSVGQGRNQPQHF. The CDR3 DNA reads TGCAGCGTTGGACAGGGCAGAAATCAGCCCCAGCATTTT.

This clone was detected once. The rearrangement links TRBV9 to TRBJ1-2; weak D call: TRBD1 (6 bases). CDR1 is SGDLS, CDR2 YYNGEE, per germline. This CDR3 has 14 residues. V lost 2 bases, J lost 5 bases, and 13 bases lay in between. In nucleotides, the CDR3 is TGTGCCAGCAGCGTCGGGCAGGGGATTTATGGCTACACCTTC. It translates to CASSVGQGIYGYTF.

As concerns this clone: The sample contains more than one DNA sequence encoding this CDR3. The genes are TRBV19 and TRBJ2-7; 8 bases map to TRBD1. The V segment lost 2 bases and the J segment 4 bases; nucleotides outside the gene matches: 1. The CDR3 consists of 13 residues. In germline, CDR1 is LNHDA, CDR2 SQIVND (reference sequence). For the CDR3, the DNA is TGTGCCAGTAGTATAACAGGGGGTTACGAGCAGTACTTC. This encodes CASSITGGYEQYF.

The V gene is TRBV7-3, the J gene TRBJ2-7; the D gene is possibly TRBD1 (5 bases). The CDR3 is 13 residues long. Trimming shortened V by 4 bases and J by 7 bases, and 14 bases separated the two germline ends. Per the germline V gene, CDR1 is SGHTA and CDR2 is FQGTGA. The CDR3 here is CASSSVGQGEQYF. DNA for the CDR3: TGTGCCAGCAGCTCCGTCGGGCAGGGAGAGCAGTACTTC. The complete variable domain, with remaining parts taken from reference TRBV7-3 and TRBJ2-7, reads GAGVSQTPSNKVTEKGKYVELRCDPISGHTALYWYRQSLGQGPEFLIYFQGTGAADDSGLPNDRFFAVRPEGSVSTLKIQRTERGDSAVYLCASSSVGQGEQYFGPGTRLTVT.

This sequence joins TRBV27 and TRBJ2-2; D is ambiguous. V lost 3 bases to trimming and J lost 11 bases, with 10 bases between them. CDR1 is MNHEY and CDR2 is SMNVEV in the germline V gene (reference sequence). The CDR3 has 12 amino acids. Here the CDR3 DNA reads TGTGCCAGCAGTTTTAAAGGCGGCGAGCTGTTTTTT. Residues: CASSFKGGELFF.

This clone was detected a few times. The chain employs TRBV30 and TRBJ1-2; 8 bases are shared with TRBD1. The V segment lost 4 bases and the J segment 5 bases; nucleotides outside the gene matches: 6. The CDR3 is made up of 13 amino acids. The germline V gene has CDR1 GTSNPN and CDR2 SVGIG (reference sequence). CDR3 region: CAWNRGVVYGYTF. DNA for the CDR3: TGTGCCTGGAACAGGGGGGTGGTTTATGGCTACACCTTC.

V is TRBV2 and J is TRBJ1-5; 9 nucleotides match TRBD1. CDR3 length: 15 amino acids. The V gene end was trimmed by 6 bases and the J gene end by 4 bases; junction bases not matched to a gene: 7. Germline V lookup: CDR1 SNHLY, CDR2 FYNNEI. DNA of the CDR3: TGTGCCAGCAGAACCGGACAGGGGTTAAATCAGCCCCAGCATTTT. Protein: CASRTGQGLNQPQHF.

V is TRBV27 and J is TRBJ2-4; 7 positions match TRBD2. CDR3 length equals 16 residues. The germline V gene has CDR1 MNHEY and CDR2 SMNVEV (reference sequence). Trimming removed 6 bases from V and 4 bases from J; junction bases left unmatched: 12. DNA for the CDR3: TGTGCCAGCAGCCCTGGGGGGGTCCCACTGAAAAACATTCAGTACTTC. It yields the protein CASSPGGVPLKNIQYF.

The CDR3 spells CASSEARAGGPDQETQYF. CDR3 in DNA: TGTGCCAGCAGTGAAGCGCGAGCGGGAGGGCCAGATCAAGAGACCCAGTACTTC. The rearrangement joins TRBV2 to TRBJ2-5; TRBD2 matches 10 bases. The CDR3 has 18 residues. CDR1 and CDR2 from the germline V gene are SNHLY and FYNNEI. V dropped 0 bases and J dropped 2; count of bases not matched to a gene: 9.

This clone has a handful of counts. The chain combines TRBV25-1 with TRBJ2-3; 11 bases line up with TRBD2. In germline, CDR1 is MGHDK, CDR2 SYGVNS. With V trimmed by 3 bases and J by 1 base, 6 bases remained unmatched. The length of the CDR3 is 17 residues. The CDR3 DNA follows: TGTGCCAGCAGTGATCCGGGACTAGCGGAACGCACAGATACGCAGTATTTT. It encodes CASSDPGLAERTDTQYF.

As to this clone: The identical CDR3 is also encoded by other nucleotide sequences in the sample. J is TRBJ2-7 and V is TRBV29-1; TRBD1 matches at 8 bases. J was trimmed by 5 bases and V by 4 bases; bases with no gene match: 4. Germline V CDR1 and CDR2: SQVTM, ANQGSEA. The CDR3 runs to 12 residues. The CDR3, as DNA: TGCAGCGTTGGGACAGGGAGCCACGAGCAGTACTTC. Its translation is CSVGTGSHEQYF.

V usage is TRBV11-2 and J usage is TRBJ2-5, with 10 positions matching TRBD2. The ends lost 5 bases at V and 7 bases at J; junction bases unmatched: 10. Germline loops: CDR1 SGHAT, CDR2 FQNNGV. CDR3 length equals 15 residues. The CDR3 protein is CASSHLASGSWTQYF. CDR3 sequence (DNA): TGTGCCAGCAGCCATCTGGCTAGCGGGAGTTGGACCCAGTACTTC.

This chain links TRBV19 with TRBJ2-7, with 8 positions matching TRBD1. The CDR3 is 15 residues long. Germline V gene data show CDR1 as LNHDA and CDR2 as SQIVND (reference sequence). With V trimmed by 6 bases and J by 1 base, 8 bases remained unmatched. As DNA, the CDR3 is TGTGCCAGTAGAGGAGCCGGGACAGGTTCCTACGAGCAGTACTTC. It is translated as CASRGAGTGSYEQYF. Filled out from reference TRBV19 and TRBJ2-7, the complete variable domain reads DGGITQSPKYLFRKEGQNVTLSCEQNLNHDAMYWYRQDPGQGLRLIYYSQIVNDFQKGDIAEGYSVSREKKESFPLTVTSAQKNPTAFYLCASRGAGTGSYEQYFGPGTRLTVT.